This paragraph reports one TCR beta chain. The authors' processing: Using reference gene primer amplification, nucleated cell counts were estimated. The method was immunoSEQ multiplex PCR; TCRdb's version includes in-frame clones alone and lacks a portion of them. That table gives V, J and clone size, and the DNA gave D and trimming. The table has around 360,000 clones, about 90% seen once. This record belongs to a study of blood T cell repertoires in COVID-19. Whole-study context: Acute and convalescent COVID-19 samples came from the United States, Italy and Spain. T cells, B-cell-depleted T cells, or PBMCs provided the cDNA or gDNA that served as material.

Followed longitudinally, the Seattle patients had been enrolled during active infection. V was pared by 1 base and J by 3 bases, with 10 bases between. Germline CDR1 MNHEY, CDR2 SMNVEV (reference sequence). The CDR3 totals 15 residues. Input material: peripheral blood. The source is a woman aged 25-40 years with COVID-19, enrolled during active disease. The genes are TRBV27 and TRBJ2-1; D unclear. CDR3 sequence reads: CASSLFAEHYNEQFF. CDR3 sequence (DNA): TGTGCCAGCAGTTTATTTGCGGAGCACTACAATGAGCAGTTCTTC.